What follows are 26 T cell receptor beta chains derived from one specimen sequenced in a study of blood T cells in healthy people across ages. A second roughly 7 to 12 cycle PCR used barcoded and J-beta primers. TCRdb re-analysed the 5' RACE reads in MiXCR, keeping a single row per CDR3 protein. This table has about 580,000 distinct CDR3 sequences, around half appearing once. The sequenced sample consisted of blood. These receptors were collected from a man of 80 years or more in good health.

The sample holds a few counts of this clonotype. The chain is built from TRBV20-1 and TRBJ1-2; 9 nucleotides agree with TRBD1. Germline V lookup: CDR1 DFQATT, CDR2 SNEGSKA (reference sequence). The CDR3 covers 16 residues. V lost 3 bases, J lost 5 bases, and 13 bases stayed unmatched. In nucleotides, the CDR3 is TGCAGTGCTAGGTCCGAAACAGGGGGCGGTAGTTATGGCTACACCTTC. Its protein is CSARSETGGGSYGYTF.

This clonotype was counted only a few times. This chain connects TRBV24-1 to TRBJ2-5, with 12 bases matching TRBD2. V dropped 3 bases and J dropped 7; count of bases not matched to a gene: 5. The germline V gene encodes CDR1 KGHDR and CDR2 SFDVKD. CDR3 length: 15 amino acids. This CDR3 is CATSDQLAGGRTQYF. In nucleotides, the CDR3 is TGTGCCACCAGTGATCAACTAGCGGGAGGACGGACCCAGTACTTC.

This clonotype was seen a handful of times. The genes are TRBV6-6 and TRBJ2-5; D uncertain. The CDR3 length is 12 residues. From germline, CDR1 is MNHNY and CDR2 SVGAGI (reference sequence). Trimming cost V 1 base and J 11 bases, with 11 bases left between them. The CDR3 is CASSYFRNEQYF. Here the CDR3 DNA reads TGTGCCAGCAGTTACTTTCGAAATGAGCAGTACTTC.

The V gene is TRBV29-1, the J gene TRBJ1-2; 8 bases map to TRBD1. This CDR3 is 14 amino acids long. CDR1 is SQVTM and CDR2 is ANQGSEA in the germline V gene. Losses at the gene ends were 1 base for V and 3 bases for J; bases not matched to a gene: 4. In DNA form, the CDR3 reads TGCAGCGTTGAAGTGGCAGGGGGCGACTATGGCTACACCTTC. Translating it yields CSVEVAGGDYGYTF.

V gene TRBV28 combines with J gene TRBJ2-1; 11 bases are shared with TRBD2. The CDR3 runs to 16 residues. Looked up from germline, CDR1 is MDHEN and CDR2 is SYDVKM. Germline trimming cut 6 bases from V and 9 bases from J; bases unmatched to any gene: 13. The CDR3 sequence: CASSPLAGGSGGEQFF. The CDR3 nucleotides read TGTGCCAGCAGCCCCTTAGCGGGAGGGTCGGGGGGTGAGCAGTTCTTC.

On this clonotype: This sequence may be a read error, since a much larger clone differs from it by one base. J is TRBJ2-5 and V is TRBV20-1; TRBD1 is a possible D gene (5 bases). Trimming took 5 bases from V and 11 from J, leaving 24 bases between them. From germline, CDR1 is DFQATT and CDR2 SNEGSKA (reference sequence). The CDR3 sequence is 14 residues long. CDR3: CSAARPGADSEQYF. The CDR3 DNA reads TGCAGTGCTGCCCGACCCGGAGCCGACAGTGAGCAGTACTTC.

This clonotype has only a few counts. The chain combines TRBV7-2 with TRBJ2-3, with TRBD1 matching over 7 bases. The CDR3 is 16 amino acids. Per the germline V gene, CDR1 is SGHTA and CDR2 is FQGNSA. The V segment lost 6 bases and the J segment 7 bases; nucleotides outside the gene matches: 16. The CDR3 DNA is TGTGCCAGCAGTAGCGCCGGGACAGCCTCGGGATATACGCAGTATTTT. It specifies CASSSAGTASGYTQYF. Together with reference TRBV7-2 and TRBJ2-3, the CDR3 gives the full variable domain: GAGVSQSPSNKVTEKGKDVELRCDPISGHTALYWYRQSLGQGLEFLIYFQGNSAPDKSGLPSDRFSAERTGGSVSTLTIQRTQQEDSAVYLCASSSAGTASGYTQYFGPGTRLTVL.

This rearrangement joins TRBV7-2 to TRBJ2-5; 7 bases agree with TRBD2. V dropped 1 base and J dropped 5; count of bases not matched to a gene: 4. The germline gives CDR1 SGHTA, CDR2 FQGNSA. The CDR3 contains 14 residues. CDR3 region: CASSLVTSVETQYF. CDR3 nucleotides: TGTGCCAGCAGCTTAGTCACTAGCGTTGAGACCCAGTACTTC.

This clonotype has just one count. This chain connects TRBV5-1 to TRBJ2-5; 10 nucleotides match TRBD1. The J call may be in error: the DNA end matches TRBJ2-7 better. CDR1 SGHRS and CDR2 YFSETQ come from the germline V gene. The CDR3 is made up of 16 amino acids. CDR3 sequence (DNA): TGCGCCAGCAGCTTGGGCTTAGACAGGGGGCTCGACGAGCAGTACTTC. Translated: CASSLGLDRGLDEQYF.

The CDR3 spells CASSPLTEGRPNSPLHF. CDR3 coding DNA: TGTGCCAGCAGTCCTCTGACAGAGGGACGGCCGAATTCACCCCTCCACTTT. The V gene is TRBV21-1, the J gene TRBJ1-6. TRBV21-1 is a pseudogene. The CDR3 has 17 amino acids.

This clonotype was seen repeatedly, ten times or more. CDR3 bases: TGTGCCAGCAGTTACGACAGGCCTTATAATTCACCCCTCCACTTT. Residues: CASSYDRPYNSPLHF. The chain links TRBV6-5 to TRBJ1-6; D may be TRBD1 (6 bases). V dropped 2 bases and J dropped 4 bases, with 9 bases sitting between them. The CDR3 runs to 15 residues. The V gene's germline CDR1 is MNHEY and CDR2 SVGAGI.

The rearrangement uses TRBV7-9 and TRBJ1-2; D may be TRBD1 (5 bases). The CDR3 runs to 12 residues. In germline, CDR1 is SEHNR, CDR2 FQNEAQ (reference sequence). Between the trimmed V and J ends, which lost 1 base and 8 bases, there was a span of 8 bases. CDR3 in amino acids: CASSLGDGGYTF. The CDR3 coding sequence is TGTGCCAGCAGCTTAGGGGACGGCGGCTACACCTTC.

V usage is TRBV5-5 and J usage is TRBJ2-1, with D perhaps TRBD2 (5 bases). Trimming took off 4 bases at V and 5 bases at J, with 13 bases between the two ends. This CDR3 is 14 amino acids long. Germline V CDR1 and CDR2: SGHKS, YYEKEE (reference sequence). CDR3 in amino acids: CASSVWRADNEQFF. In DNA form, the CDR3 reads TGTGCCAGCAGCGTTTGGCGGGCCGACAATGAGCAGTTCTTC.

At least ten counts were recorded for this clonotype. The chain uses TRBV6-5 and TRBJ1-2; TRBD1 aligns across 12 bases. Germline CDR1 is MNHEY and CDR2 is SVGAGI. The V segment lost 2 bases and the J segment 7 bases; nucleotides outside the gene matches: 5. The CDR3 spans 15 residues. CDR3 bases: TGTGCCAGCAGTTACGTGGGACAGGGGGCCGTTGGCTACACCTTC. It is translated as CASSYVGQGAVGYTF.

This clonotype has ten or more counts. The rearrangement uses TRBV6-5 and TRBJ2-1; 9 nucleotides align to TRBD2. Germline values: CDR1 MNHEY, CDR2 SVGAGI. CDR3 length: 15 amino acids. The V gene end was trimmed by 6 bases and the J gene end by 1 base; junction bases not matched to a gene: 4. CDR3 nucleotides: TGTGCCAGCAGAAGCCTAGCGGGGTCCTACAATGAGCAGTTCTTC. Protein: CASRSLAGSYNEQFF.

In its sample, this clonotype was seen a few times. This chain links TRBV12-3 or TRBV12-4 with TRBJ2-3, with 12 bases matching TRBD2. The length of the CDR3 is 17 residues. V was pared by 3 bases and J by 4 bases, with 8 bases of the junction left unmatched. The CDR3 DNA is TGTGCCAGCAGTTTTGGGCGACTAGCGGGAGATGCAGATACGCAGTATTTT. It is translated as CASSFGRLAGDADTQYF.

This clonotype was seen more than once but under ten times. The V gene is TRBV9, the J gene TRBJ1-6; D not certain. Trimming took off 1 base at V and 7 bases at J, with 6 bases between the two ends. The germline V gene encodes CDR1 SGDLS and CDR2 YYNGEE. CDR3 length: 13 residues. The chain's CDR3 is CASSVQVNSPLHF. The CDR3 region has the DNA TGTGCCAGCAGCGTACAGGTGAATTCACCCCTCCACTTT. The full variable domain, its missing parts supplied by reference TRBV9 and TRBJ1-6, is DSGVTQTPKHLITATGQRVTLRCSPRSGDLSVYWYQQSLDQGLQFLIQYYNGEERAKGNILERFSAQQFPDLHSELNLSSLELGDSALYFCASSVQVNSPLHFGNGTRLTVT.

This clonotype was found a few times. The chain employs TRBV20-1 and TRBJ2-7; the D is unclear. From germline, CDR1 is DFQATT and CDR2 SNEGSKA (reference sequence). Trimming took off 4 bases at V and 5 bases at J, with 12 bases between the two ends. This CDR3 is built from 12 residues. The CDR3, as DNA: TGCAGTGCTACCCCGAACCGGGACGAGCAGTACTTC. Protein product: CSATPNRDEQYF.

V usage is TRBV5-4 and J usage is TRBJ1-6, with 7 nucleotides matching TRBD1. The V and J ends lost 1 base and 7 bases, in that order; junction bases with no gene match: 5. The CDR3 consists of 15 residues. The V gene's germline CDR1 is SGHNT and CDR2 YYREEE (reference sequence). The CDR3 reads CASSLPGRGNSPLHF. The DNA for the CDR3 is TGTGCCAGCAGCTTGCCGGGCAGGGGGAATTCACCCCTCCACTTT.

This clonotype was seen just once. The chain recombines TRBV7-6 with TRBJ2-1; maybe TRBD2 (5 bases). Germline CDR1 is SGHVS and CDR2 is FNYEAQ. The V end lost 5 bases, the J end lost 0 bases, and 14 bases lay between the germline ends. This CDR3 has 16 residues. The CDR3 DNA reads TGTGCCAGCAGCACCCGGAGGAGGACCTCCTACAATGAGCAGTTCTTC. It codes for CASSTRRRTSYNEQFF.

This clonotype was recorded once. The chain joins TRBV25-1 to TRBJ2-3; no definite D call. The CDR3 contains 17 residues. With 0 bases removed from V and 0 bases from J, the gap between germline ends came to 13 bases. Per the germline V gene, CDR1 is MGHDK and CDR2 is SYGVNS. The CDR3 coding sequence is TGTGCCAGCAGTGAATACAGCTGGACCCGGAGCACAGATACGCAGTATTTT. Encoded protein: CASSEYSWTRSTDTQYF. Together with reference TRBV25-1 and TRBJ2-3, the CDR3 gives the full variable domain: EADIYQTPRYLVIGTGKKITLECSQTMGHDKMYWYQQDPGMELHLIHYSYGVNSTEKGDLSSESTVSRIRTEHFPLTLESARPSHTSQYLCASSEYSWTRSTDTQYFGPGTRLTVL.

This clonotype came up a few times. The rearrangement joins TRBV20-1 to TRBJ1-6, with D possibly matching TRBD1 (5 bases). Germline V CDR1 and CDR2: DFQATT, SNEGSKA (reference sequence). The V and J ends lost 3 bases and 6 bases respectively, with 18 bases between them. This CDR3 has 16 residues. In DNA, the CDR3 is TGCAGTGCTAGGTCTCGGGCAGGGTCATCTAATTCACCCCTCCACTTT. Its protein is CSARSRAGSSNSPLHF.

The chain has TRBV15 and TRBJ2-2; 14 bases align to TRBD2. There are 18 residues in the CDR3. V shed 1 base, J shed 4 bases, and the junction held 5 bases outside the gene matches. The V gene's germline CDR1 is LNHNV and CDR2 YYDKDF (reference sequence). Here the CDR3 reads CATSRVTSGRAITGELFF. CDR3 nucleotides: TGTGCCACCAGCAGAGTGACTAGCGGGAGGGCCATCACCGGGGAGCTGTTTTTT.

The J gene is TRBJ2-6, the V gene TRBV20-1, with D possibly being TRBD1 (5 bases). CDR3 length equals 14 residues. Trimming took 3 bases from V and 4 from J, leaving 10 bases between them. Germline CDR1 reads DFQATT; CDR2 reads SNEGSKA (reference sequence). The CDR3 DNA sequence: TGCAGTGCTAGTGTAGGGGTCGGGGCCAACGTCCTGACTTTC. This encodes CSASVGVGANVLTF.

The CDR3 bases are TGTGCCAGCAGTTACTACCGGGACACTGAAGCTTTCTTT. It specifies CASSYYRDTEAFF. This sequence joins TRBV12-3 or TRBV12-4 and TRBJ1-1; D not resolved. The CDR3 totals 13 residues. The germline V and J ends were trimmed by 4 bases and 3 bases, with 9 bases remaining between them.

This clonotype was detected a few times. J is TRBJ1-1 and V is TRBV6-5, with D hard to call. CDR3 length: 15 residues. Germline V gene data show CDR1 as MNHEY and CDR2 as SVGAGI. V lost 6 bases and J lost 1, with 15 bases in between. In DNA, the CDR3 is TGTGCCAGCAGGATCGATACGGGTTGGAACACTGAAGCTTTCTTT. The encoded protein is CASRIDTGWNTEAFF.